Listed below are T cell receptor beta chains from one sample, sequenced in a study of blood T cell repertoires in COVID-19. Sequenced by immunoSEQ multiplex PCR; TCRdb stores in-frame clones only, minus some. The data hold approximately 130,000 clones, with more than 65% observed a single time. Input material: peripheral blood. Receptors originate from a human donor in a cohort sampled during active COVID-19. The CDR3 runs from the conserved cysteine through the conserved F or W. The D gene is left open where the match is weak. Clone size is stated in some rows and not others, as once, few, many or a class when expanded.

clone size: .; J gene: TRBJ2-5; D gene: TRBD2; V gene: TRBV19; CDR3 DNA: TGTGCCAGTAGTAACTGGGGAGGGGAAGAGACCCAGTACTTC; CDR3 protein: CASSNWGGEETQYF
clone size: .; J gene: TRBJ2-2; D gene: .; V gene: TRBV18; CDR3 DNA: TGTGCCAGCTCACCACTCCGGGCCGGGGAGCTGTTTTTT; CDR3 protein: CASSPLRAGELFF
clone size: few; J gene: TRBJ1-2; D gene: .; V gene: TRBV12-3/TRBV12-4; CDR3 DNA: TGTGCCAGCAGTAGAGGCCCGTGGGGCTACACCTTC; CDR3 protein: CASSRGPWGYTF
clone size: .; J gene: TRBJ2-3; D gene: TRBD2; V gene: TRBV30; CDR3 DNA: TGTGCCTGGGTTCTAGCGGGAGCAGATACGCAGTATTTT; CDR3 protein: CAWVLAGADTQYF
clone size: .; J gene: TRBJ2-5; D gene: .; V gene: TRBV5-6; CDR3 DNA: TGTGCCAGCAGCTTTGCTGGCGGGGAAGAGACCCAGTACTTC; CDR3 protein: CASSFAGGEETQYF
clone size: .; J gene: TRBJ2-1; D gene: TRBD2; V gene: TRBV5-6; CDR3 DNA: TGTGCCAGCAGCGCTCAACCGGGACTAGCGACTTACAATGAGCAGTTCTTC; CDR3 protein: CASSAQPGLATYNEQFF
clone size: .; J gene: TRBJ1-1; D gene: TRBD1; V gene: TRBV4-1; CDR3 DNA: TGCGCCAGCAGCCGCGGACAGGGGCCTAACACTGAAGCTTTCTTT; CDR3 protein: CASSRGQGPNTEAFF
clone size: .; J gene: TRBJ2-1; D gene: TRBD2; V gene: TRBV2; CDR3 DNA: TGTGCCAGCAGTGAATGGGATAGCGGGGGGGCCCCCGAGCAGTTCTTC; CDR3 protein: CASSEWDSGGAPEQFF
clone size: .; J gene: TRBJ1-5; D gene: .; V gene: TRBV7-8; CDR3 DNA: TGTGCCAGCAGCTTAGCGCAGAGGGTCGGTCAGCCCCAGCATTTT; CDR3 protein: CASSLAQRVGQPQHF
clone size: once; J gene: TRBJ2-3; D gene: .; V gene: TRBV5-1; CDR3 DNA: TGCGCCAGCATCTCCTCGGGGGATTTGACAGATACGCAGTATTTT; CDR3 protein: CASISSGDLTDTQYF
clone size: .; J gene: TRBJ2-5; D gene: TRBD2; V gene: TRBV11-2; CDR3 DNA: TGTGCCAGCAGCTTAGTGTCCGAGCGGGGGGCTGCGTACTTC; CDR3 protein: CASSLVSERGAAYF
clone size: .; J gene: TRBJ2-7; D gene: .; V gene: TRBV4-1; CDR3 DNA: TGCGCCAGCAGCCAAGAGGGACTTTACGAGCAGTACTTC; CDR3 protein: CASSQEGLYEQYF
clone size: .; J gene: TRBJ2-3; D gene: .; V gene: TRBV5-4; CDR3 DNA: TGTGCCAGCAGCTTGGGCAGGGGCCGAAGCACAGATACGCAGTATTTT; CDR3 protein: CASSLGRGRSTDTQYF
clone size: .; J gene: TRBJ1-2; D gene: .; V gene: TRBV27; CDR3 DNA: TGTGCCAGCAGTTTCATTTCGTCAGCTAACTATGGCTACACCTTC; CDR3 protein: CASSFISSANYGYTF
clone size: .; J gene: TRBJ2-7; D gene: .; V gene: TRBV12-2; CDR3 DNA: TGTGCAAGTCGCTTAATTGGAACCGCGGGTTACGAGCAGTACTTC; CDR3 protein: CASRLIGTAGYEQYF
clone size: .; J gene: TRBJ2-1; D gene: TRBD2; V gene: TRBV5-1; CDR3 DNA: TGCGCCAGCAGCTTGGGGGGACTAAGAGATGAGCAGTTCTTC; CDR3 protein: CASSLGGLRDEQFF
clone size: .; J gene: TRBJ1-5; D gene: TRBD1; V gene: TRBV19; CDR3 DNA: TGTGCCAGTAGCCGTACCGGGACAGGGAGGCAGCCCCAGCATTTT; CDR3 protein: CASSRTGTGRQPQHF
clone size: .; J gene: TRBJ1-1; D gene: TRBD1; V gene: TRBV3-1/TRBV3-2; CDR3 DNA: TGTGCCAGCAGCCACCGGGACAGGGACACTGAAGCTTTCTTT; CDR3 protein: CASSHRDRDTEAFF
clone size: once; J gene: TRBJ1-5; D gene: TRBD1; V gene: TRBV6-6; CDR3 DNA: TGTGCCAGCAGTCACGAGGGATACCGGGACAGGGGTCAGCCCCAGCATTTT; CDR3 protein: CASSHEGYRDRGQPQHF
clone size: .; J gene: TRBJ1-2; D gene: .; V gene: TRBV9; CDR3 DNA: TGTGCCAGCAGCCTCTTGGACAGAGATGGCTACACCTTC; CDR3 protein: CASSLLDRDGYTF
clone size: .; J gene: TRBJ1-4; D gene: .; V gene: TRBV28; CDR3 DNA: TGTGCCAGCAGCCTTGGCGGGAGTAATGAAAAACTGTTTTTT; CDR3 protein: CASSLGGSNEKLFF
clone size: .; J gene: TRBJ2-1; D gene: .; V gene: TRBV27; CDR3 DNA: TGTGCCAGCAGTTTATCTGGTAGCTCCTACAATGAGCAGTTCTTC; CDR3 protein: CASSLSGSSYNEQFF
clone size: .; J gene: TRBJ1-1; D gene: .; V gene: TRBV28; CDR3 DNA: TGTGCCAGCAGTTTAGGAACCTCAGCCCAGGGCGCTGAAGCTTTCTTT; CDR3 protein: CASSLGTSAQGAEAFF
clone size: .; J gene: TRBJ2-2; D gene: TRBD2; V gene: TRBV7-9; CDR3 DNA: TGTGCCAGCAGCTTACCGGGGGGCACCGGGGAGCTGTTTTTT; CDR3 protein: CASSLPGGTGELFF
clone size: .; J gene: TRBJ2-1; D gene: .; V gene: TRBV6-2/TRBV6-3; CDR3 DNA: TGTGCCAGCAGTTATTTACGGGACTCCAATGAGCAGTTCTTC; CDR3 protein: CASSYLRDSNEQFF
clone size: .; J gene: TRBJ1-2; D gene: .; V gene: TRBV19; CDR3 DNA: TGTGCCAGCCGACCACCCGGCAGGGCAGCTAACTATGGCTACACCTTC; CDR3 protein: CASRPPGRAANYGYTF
clone size: .; J gene: TRBJ1-1; D gene: TRBD1; V gene: TRBV3-1/TRBV3-2; CDR3 DNA: TGTGCCAGCAGCCTTGGGACAGGGAAAACTGAAGCTTTCTTT; CDR3 protein: CASSLGTGKTEAFF
clone size: .; J gene: TRBJ2-7; D gene: .; V gene: TRBV7-2; CDR3 DNA: TGTGCCAGCAGCTTATTAGGTCAGGGCGGATACGAGCAGTACTTC; CDR3 protein: CASSLLGQGGYEQYF
clone size: .; J gene: TRBJ1-3; D gene: .; V gene: TRBV7-9; CDR3 DNA: TGTGCCAGCAGACTCTTCGCAGGGGAACTTCTATATTTT; CDR3 protein: CASRLFAGELLYF
clone size: .; J gene: TRBJ1-2; D gene: TRBD1; V gene: TRBV6-5; CDR3 DNA: TGTGCCAGCAGTTACTCCACAGGGGATGGAGGCTACACCTTC; CDR3 protein: CASSYSTGDGGYTF
clone size: .; J gene: TRBJ2-1; D gene: .; V gene: TRBV7-2; CDR3 DNA: TGTGCCAGCAGCGCCGATACAGTCAATGAGCAGTTCTTC; CDR3 protein: CASSADTVNEQFF
clone size: .; J gene: TRBJ1-2; D gene: .; V gene: TRBV5-1; CDR3 DNA: TGCGCCAGCCGCCGGGACATCTATGGCTACACCTTC; CDR3 protein: CASRRDIYGYTF
clone size: .; J gene: TRBJ2-7; D gene: .; V gene: TRBV28; CDR3 DNA: TGTGCCAGCTCCGGGACACCCTCCTACGAGCAGTACTTC; CDR3 protein: CASSGTPSYEQYF
clone size: .; J gene: TRBJ2-3; D gene: TRBD1; V gene: TRBV9; CDR3 DNA: TGTGCCAGCAGCGTAATACAGGGGGGAGACACAGATACGCAGTATTTT; CDR3 protein: CASSVIQGGDTDTQYF
clone size: few; J gene: TRBJ1-1; D gene: .; V gene: TRBV29-1; CDR3 DNA: TGCAGCGTTGCCCCTAAATTATCCATGAACACTGAAGCTTTCTTT; CDR3 protein: CSVAPKLSMNTEAFF
clone size: .; J gene: TRBJ2-5; D gene: .; V gene: TRBV6-4; CDR3 DNA: TGTGCCAGCAGTGAAGCCAGGGGTCAGACCCAGTACTTC; CDR3 protein: CASSEARGQTQYF
clone size: few; J gene: TRBJ2-3; D gene: .; V gene: TRBV7-2; CDR3 DNA: TGTGCCAGCAGCCAGGGACTGACAGATACGCAGTATTTT; CDR3 protein: CASSQGLTDTQYF
clone size: .; J gene: TRBJ2-7; D gene: TRBD1; V gene: TRBV7-3; CDR3 DNA: TGTGCCAGCAGCTTAACGGGACAGGGAATCGAGCAGTACTTC; CDR3 protein: CASSLTGQGIEQYF
clone size: .; J gene: TRBJ2-1; D gene: .; V gene: TRBV7-9; CDR3 DNA: TGTGCCAGCAGCTTCTCCGGAGCCCCCTACAATGAGCAGTTCTTC; CDR3 protein: CASSFSGAPYNEQFF
clone size: .; J gene: TRBJ2-3; D gene: TRBD1; V gene: TRBV29-1; CDR3 DNA: TGCAGCTCAGGTCCGGGACAGGGGGTCGGAGATACGCAGTATTTT; CDR3 protein: CSSGPGQGVGDTQYF
clone size: .; J gene: TRBJ2-3; D gene: .; V gene: TRBV9; CDR3 DNA: TGTGCCAGCAGCGTAGATTGGGGACTTAGCACAGATACGCAGTATTTT; CDR3 protein: CASSVDWGLSTDTQYF
clone size: .; J gene: TRBJ2-2; D gene: TRBD1; V gene: TRBV6-2/TRBV6-3; CDR3 DNA: TGTGCCAGCAGCTATGACAGGGGGCTAGACACCGGGGAGCTGTTTTTT; CDR3 protein: CASSYDRGLDTGELFF
clone size: .; J gene: TRBJ2-7; D gene: .; V gene: TRBV2; CDR3 DNA: TGTGCCAGCAGTGGCCAGGTCTACGAGCAGTACTTC; CDR3 protein: CASSGQVYEQYF
clone size: .; J gene: TRBJ2-1; D gene: TRBD2; V gene: TRBV5-6; CDR3 DNA: TGTGCCAGCAGCCAACTAGCGGGGGAACCCTACAATGAGCAGTTCTTC; CDR3 protein: CASSQLAGEPYNEQFF
clone size: .; J gene: TRBJ1-5; D gene: TRBD1; V gene: TRBV6-4; CDR3 DNA: TGTGCCAGCAGTGAAGGGACAGCCAGGGTGAATCAGCCCCAGCATTTT; CDR3 protein: CASSEGTARVNQPQHF
clone size: .; J gene: TRBJ1-3; D gene: .; V gene: TRBV6-5; CDR3 DNA: TGTGCCAGCAGTTATCTCCGTAAAGGAAACACCATATATTTT; CDR3 protein: CASSYLRKGNTIYF
clone size: few; J gene: TRBJ1-1; D gene: TRBD1; V gene: TRBV19; CDR3 DNA: TGTGCCAGTAGTCCTTCGGTGGCCAGGCTCCGGGACAGGGAGATCGGTGAAGCTTTCTTT; CDR3 protein: CASSPSVARLRDREIGEAFF
clone size: .; J gene: TRBJ1-5; D gene: TRBD1; V gene: TRBV2; CDR3 DNA: TGTGCCAGCAGTTCAGACAGGGGCAATCAGCCCCAGCATTTT; CDR3 protein: CASSSDRGNQPQHF
clone size: .; J gene: TRBJ2-5; D gene: .; V gene: TRBV7-2; CDR3 DNA: TGTGCCAGCAGCTTAAGGGGGGGGGAGACCCAGTACTTC; CDR3 protein: CASSLRGGETQYF
clone size: .; J gene: TRBJ2-2; D gene: TRBD1; V gene: TRBV2; CDR3 DNA: TGTGCCAGCAGGGACAGGGGCTCCGGGGAGCTGTTTTTT; CDR3 protein: CASRDRGSGELFF
clone size: .; J gene: TRBJ1-5; D gene: .; V gene: TRBV28; CDR3 DNA: TGTGCCAGCAGCACGACTCTACAGGGCCTCCTCAATCAGCCCCAGCATTTT; CDR3 protein: CASSTTLQGLLNQPQHF
clone size: once; J gene: TRBJ2-7; D gene: TRBD2; V gene: TRBV9; CDR3 DNA: TGTGCCAGCAGCGGCGGACTAGCTTTCGAGCAGTACTTC; CDR3 protein: CASSGGLAFEQYF
clone size: .; J gene: TRBJ1-2; D gene: TRBD1; V gene: TRBV2; CDR3 DNA: TGTGCCAGCAGTGAAACTCAGGGGGCGAGAAACTATGGCTACACCTTC; CDR3 protein: CASSETQGARNYGYTF
clone size: .; J gene: TRBJ1-2; D gene: .; V gene: TRBV6-6; CDR3 DNA: TGTGCCAGCAGTTACAGTACGGACTCCTATGGCTACACCTTC; CDR3 protein: CASSYSTDSYGYTF
clone size: .; J gene: TRBJ1-4; D gene: .; V gene: TRBV30; CDR3 DNA: TGTGCCTGGACAGGTTTGACAACTAATGAAAAACTGTTTTTT; CDR3 protein: CAWTGLTTNEKLFF